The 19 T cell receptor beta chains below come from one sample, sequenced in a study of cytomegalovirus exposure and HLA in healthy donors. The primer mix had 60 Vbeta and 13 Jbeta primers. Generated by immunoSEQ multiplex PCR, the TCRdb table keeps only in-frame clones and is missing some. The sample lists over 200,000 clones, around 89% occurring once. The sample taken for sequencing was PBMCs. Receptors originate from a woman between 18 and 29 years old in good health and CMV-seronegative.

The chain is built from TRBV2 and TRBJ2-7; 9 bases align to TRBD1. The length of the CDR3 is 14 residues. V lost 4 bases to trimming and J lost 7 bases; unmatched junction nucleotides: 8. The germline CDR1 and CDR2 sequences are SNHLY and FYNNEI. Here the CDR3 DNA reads TGTGCCAGCAGTGGTTACAGGGGGCCAGGGGAGCAGTACTTC. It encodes CASSGYRGPGEQYF.

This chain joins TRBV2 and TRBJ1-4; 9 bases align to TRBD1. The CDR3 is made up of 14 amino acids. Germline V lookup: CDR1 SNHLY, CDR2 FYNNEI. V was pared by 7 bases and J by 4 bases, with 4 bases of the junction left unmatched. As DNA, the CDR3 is TGTGCCAGCAAAGAGGGACAGGGTAATGAAAAACTGTTTTTT. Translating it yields CASKEGQGNEKLFF.

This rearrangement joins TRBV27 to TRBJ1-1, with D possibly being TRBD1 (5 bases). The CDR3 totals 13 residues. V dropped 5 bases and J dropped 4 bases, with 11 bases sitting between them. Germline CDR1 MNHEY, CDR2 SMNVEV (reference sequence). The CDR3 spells CASSLYRSTEAFF. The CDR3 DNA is TGTGCCAGCAGTCTCTACAGGTCCACTGAAGCTTTCTTT.

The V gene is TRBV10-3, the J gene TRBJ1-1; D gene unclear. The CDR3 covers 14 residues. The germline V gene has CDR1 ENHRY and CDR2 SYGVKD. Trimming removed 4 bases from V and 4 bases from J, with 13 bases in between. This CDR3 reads CAISAWGGGTEAFF. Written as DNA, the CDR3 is TGTGCCATCAGTGCCTGGGGAGGAGGCACTGAAGCTTTCTTT.

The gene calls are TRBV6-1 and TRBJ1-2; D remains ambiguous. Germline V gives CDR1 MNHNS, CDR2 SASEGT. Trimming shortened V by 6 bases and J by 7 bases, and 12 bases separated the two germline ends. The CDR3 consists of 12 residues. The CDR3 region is CASSREGSGYTF. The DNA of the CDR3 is TGTGCCAGCAGCCGGGAGGGAAGTGGCTACACCTTC.

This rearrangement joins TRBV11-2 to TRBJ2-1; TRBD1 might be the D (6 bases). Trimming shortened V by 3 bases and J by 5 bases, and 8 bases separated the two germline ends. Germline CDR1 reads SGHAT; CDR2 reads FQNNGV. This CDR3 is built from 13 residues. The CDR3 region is CASSLGAHNEQFF. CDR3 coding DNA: TGTGCCAGCAGCTTGGGGGCCCACAATGAGCAGTTCTTC.

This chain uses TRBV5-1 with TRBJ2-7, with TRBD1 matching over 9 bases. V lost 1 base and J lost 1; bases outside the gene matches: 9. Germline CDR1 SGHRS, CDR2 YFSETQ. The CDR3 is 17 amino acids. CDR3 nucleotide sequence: TGCGCCAGCAGCTTGCCATGGGGACAGGGAGGATCCTACGAGCAGTACTTC. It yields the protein CASSLPWGQGGSYEQYF.

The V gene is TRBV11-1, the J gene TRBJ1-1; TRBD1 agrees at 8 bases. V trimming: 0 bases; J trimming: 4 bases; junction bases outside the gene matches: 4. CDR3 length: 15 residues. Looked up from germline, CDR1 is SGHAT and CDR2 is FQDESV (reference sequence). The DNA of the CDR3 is TGTGCCAGCAGCTTAGCAACAGGGGGAAGCACTGAAGCTTTCTTT. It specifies CASSLATGGSTEAFF.

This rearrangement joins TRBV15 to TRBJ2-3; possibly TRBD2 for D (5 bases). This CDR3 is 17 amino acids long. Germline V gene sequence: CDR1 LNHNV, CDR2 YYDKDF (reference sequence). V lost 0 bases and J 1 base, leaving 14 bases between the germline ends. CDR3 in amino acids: CATSRDAMPGGTDTQYF. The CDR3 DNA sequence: TGTGCCACCAGCAGAGATGCGATGCCCGGGGGCACAGATACGCAGTATTTT.

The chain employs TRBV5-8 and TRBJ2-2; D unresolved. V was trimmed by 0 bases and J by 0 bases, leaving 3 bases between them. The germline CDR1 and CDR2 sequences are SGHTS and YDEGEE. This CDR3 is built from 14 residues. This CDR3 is CASSLAANTGELFF. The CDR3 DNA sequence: TGTGCCAGCAGCTTGGCCGCGAACACCGGGGAGCTGTTTTTT. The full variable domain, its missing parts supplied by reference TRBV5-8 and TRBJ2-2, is EAGVTQSPTHLIKTRGQQATLRCSPISGHTSVYWYQQALGLGLQFLLWYDEGEERNRGNFPPRFSGRQFPNYSSELNVNALELEDSALYLCASSLAANTGELFFGEGSRLTVL.

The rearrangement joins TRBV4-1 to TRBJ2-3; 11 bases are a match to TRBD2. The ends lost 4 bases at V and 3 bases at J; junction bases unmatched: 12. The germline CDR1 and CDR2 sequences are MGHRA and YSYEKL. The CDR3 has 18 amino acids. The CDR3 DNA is TGCGCCAGCAGCCTGTGGGGGACTAGCGGATTGACTACAGATACGCAGTATTTT. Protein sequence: CASSLWGTSGLTTDTQYF.

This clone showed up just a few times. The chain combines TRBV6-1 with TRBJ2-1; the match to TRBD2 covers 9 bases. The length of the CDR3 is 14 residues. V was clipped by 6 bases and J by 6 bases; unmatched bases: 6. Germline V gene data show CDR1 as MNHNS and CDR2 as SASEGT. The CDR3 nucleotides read TGTGCCAGCAGCTGGACTAGCGCGTCCAATGAGCAGTTCTTC. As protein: CASSWTSASNEQFF.

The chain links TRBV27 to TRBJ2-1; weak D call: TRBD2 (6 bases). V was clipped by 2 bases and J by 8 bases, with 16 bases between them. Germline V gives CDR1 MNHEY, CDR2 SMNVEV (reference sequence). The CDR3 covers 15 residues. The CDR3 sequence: CASSLGDLGGDEQFF. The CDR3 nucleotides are TGTGCCAGCAGTTTAGGGGACCTGGGGGGTGATGAGCAGTTCTTC.

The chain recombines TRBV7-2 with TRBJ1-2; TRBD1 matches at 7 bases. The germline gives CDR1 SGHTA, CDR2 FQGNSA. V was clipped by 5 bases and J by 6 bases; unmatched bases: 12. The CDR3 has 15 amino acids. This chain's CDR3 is CASSSTGASLNGYTF. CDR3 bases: TGTGCCAGCAGCAGTACAGGGGCCTCGCTGAATGGCTACACCTTC. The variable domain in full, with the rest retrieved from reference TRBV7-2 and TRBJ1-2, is GAGVSQSPSNKVTEKGKDVELRCDPISGHTALYWYRQSLGQGLEFLIYFQGNSAPDKSGLPSDRFSAERTGGSVSTLTIQRTQQEDSAVYLCASSSTGASLNGYTFGSGTRLTVV.

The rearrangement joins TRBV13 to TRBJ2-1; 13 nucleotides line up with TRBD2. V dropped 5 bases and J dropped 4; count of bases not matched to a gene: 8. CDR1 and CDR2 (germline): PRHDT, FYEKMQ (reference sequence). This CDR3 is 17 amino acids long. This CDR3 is CASSNFPGLAGYNEQFF. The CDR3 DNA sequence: TGTGCCAGCAGCAACTTTCCGGGACTAGCGGGGTACAATGAGCAGTTCTTC.

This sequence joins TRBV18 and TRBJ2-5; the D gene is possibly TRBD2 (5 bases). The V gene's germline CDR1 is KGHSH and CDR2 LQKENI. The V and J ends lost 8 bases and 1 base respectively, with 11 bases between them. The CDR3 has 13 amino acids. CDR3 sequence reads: CASIRGLQETQYF. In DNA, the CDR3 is TGTGCCAGCATCAGAGGACTCCAAGAGACCCAGTACTTC.

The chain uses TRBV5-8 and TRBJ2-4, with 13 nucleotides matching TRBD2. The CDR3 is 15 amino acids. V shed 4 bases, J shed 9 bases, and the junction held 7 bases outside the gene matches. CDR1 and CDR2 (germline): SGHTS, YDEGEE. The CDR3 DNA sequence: TGTGCCAGCAGCGAGGGACTAGCGGGGCGCGGCATTCAGTACTTC. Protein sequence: CASSEGLAGRGIQYF.

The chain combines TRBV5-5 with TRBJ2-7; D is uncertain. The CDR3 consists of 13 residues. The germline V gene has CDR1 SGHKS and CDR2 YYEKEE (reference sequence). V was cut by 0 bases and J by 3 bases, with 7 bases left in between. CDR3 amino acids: CASSLGPDYEQYF. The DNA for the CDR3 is TGTGCCAGCAGCTTGGGGCCCGACTACGAGCAGTACTTC.

The CDR3 DNA sequence: TGTGCCAGCCAATCAGCGTCAGATACGCAGTATTTT. Its protein product is CASQSASDTQYF. The rearrangement joins TRBV7-9 to TRBJ2-3; D is uncertain. In germline, CDR1 is SEHNR, CDR2 FQNEAQ (reference sequence). This CDR3 is 12 amino acids long. The germline V and J ends were trimmed by 8 bases and 4 bases, with 10 bases remaining between them.